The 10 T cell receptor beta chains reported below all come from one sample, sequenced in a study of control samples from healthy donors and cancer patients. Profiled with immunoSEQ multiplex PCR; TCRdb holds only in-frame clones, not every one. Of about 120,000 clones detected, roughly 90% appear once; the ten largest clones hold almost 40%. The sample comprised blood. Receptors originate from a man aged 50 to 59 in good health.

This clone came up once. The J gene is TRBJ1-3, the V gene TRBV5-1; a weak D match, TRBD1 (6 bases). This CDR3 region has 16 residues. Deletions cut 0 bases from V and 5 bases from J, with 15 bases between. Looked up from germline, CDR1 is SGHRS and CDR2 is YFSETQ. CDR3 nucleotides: TGCGCCAGCAGCTTGGCAACAGGGACCAAGAGAAACACCATATATTTT. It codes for CASSLATGTKRNTIYF.

CDR3 nucleotides: TGTGCCAGCTCCCTACGGGGGTGGAGGGGCGATGAGCAGTTCTTC. Protein product: CASSLRGWRGDEQFF. The V and J genes are TRBV7-2 and TRBJ2-1, with D possibly TRBD2 on 6 matching bases. V was clipped by 8 bases and J by 8 bases, with 22 bases between them. This CDR3 is built from 15 residues. The germline V gene encodes CDR1 SGHTA and CDR2 FQGNSA.

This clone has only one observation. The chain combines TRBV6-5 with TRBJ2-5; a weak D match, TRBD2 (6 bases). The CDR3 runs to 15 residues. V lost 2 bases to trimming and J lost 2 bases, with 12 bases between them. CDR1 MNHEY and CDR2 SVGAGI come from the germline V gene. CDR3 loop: CASSYGGSPQETQYF. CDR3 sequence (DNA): TGTGCCAGCAGTTACGGAGGGAGCCCACAAGAGACCCAGTACTTC.

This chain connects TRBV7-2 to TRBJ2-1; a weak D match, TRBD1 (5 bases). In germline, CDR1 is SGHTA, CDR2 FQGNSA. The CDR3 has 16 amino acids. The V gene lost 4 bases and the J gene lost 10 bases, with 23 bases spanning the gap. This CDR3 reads CASSSPTGGQWLEQFF. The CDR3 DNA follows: TGTGCCAGCAGCTCCCCCACAGGCGGCCAGTGGCTGGAGCAGTTCTTC.

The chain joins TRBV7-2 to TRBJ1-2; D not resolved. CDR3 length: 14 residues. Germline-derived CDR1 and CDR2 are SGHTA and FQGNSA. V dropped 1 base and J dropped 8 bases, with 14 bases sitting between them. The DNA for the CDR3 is TGTGCCAGCAGCTTAGGTCTTGCCTTAAGGGGCTACACCTTC. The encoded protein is CASSLGLALRGYTF. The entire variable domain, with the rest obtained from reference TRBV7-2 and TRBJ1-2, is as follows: GAGVSQSPSNKVTEKGKDVELRCDPISGHTALYWYRQSLGQGLEFLIYFQGNSAPDKSGLPSDRFSAERTGGSVSTLTIQRTQQEDSAVYLCASSLGLALRGYTFGSGTRLTVV.

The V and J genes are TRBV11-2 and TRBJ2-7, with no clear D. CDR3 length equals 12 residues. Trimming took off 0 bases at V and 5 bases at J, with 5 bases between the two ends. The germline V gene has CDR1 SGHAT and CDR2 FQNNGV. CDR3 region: CASSLDPNEQYF. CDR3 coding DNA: TGTGCCAGCAGCTTAGATCCCAACGAGCAGTACTTC.

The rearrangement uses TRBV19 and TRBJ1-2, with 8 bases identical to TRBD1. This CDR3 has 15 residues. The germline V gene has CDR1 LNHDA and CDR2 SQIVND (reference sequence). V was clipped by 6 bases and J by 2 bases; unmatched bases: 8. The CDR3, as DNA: TGTGCCAGTAGCGACAGGGGAACGAGCAACTATGGCTACACCTTC. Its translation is CASSDRGTSNYGYTF. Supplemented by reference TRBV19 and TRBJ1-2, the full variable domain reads DGGITQSPKYLFRKEGQNVTLSCEQNLNHDAMYWYRQDPGQGLRLIYYSQIVNDFQKGDIAEGYSVSREKKESFPLTVTSAQKNPTAFYLCASSDRGTSNYGYTFGSGTRLTVV.

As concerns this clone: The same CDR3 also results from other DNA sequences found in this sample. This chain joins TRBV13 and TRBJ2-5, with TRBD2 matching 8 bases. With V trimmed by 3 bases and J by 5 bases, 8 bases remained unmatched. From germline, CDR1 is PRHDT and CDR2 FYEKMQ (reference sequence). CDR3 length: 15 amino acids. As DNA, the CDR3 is TGTGCCAGCAGCTTTTACGGGGGGGCTGGGGAGACCCAGTACTTC. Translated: CASSFYGGAGETQYF.

The CDR3 spells CASSLEGFQGYGYTF. The CDR3 DNA sequence: TGTGCCAGCAGCTTGGAGGGATTTCAAGGCTATGGCTACACCTTC. V gene TRBV5-5 combines with J gene TRBJ1-2; D ambiguous. The CDR3 loop spans 15 amino acids. V lost 0 bases to trimming and J lost 4 bases, with 13 bases between them. In germline, CDR1 is SGHKS, CDR2 YYEKEE (reference sequence).

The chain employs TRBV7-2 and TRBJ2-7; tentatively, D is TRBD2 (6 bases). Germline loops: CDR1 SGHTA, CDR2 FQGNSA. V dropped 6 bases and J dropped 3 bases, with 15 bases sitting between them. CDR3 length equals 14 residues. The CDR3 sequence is CASSWRDHLYEQYF. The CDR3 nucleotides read TGTGCCAGCAGTTGGAGGGACCACCTCTACGAGCAGTACTTC. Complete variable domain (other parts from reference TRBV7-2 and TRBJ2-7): GAGVSQSPSNKVTEKGKDVELRCDPISGHTALYWYRQSLGQGLEFLIYFQGNSAPDKSGLPSDRFSAERTGGSVSTLTIQRTQQEDSAVYLCASSWRDHLYEQYFGPGTRLTVT.